This is a list of T cell receptor beta chains from one sample in a study of blood T cell repertoires in COVID-19. Assay used: immunoSEQ multiplex PCR; TCRdb lists only in-frame clones, some missing. The data show 300,000 or so clones, approximately 90% seen once. Sequencing used PBMCs or T cells enriched from blood (not recorded which). The receptor source for this set is a woman in her twenties or thirties who had recovered from COVID-19. Both conserved end residues are part of each CDR3. A D gene is named only where the DNA matches it firmly. Size is omitted from some rows. Given values are once, few, many or a class for expanded clones.

clone_size j_call v_call cdr3_length d_call cdr3_nt cdr3_aa
once TRBJ1-1 TRBV29-1 14 TRBD1 TGCAGCGTTCTTGGACAGGGCGGATCTCCTGAAGCTTTCTTT CSVLGQGGSPEAFF
once TRBJ1-5 TRBV3-1/TRBV3-2 15 - TGTGCCAGCAGCCCCGGGAGGGAAGGGGATCAGCCCCAGCATTTT CASSPGREGDQPQHF
- TRBJ1-4 TRBV7-9 13 - TGTGCCAGTGGAGGGGAGAGCTATGAAAAACTGTTTTTT CASGGESYEKLFF
- TRBJ1-5 TRBV9 14 - TGTGCCAGCAGCGTAGGGACAGAAAATCAGCCCCAGCATTTT CASSVGTENQPQHF
- TRBJ2-1 TRBV7-3 14 TRBD2 TGTGCCAGCAGCTTATCGGGAGGGTACAATGAGCAGTTCTTC CASSLSGGYNEQFF
- TRBJ1-2 TRBV2 14 - TGTGCCAGCAGTGAAAGAGCAGGATATATTGGCTACACCTTC CASSERAGYIGYTF
once TRBJ2-7 TRBV29-1 11 - TGCAGCGTTGAATCCTCGAGGCAGTTTCACTTC CSVESSRQFHF
- TRBJ1-5 TRBV5-1 14 - TGCGCCAGCAGCTTGGACAGTCCTGTCCAGCCCCAGCATTTT CASSLDSPVQPQHF
- TRBJ2-1 TRBV28 17 TRBD2 TGTGCCAGCAGTTTAGGGGAGCCTAGCGGGAGAAGGAATGAGCAGTTCTTC CASSLGEPSGRRNEQFF
once TRBJ1-2 TRBV10-3 15 TRBD1 TGTGCCATCAGGGGGGCGGGACGGGACAGAGATGGCTACACCTTC CAIRGAGRDRDGYTF
- TRBJ1-1 TRBV6-5 12 - TGTGCCAGCAGTAACAGCGGCACTGAAGCTTTCTTT CASSNSGTEAFF
- TRBJ2-1 TRBV9 15 - TGTGCCAGCAGCGTAGACGCGGGGATTTACAATGAGCAGTTCTTC CASSVDAGIYNEQFF
- TRBJ2-1 TRBV18 17 TRBD2 TGTGCCAGCTCACCCCCCCGTAGTAGCGGGATTTTCAATGAGCAGTTCTTC CASSPPRSSGIFNEQFF
few TRBJ2-3 TRBV28 16 TRBD1 TGTGCCAGCAGTTTCATCCAGACAGGGTACGGGGATACGCAGTATTTT CASSFIQTGYGDTQYF
- TRBJ2-7 TRBV29-1 11 - TGCAGCGGTGCAGAAGGGGCCGAGCAGTACTTC CSGAEGAEQYF
- TRBJ2-7 TRBV28 15 TRBD1 TGTGCCAGCGCCACAGGGGGCGCGAATGGAGACGAGCAGTACTTC CASATGGANGDEQYF
once TRBJ1-5 TRBV19 15 - TGTGCCAGTACCACACAGGGTATCGGGAATCAGCCCCAGCATTTT CASTTQGIGNQPQHF
- TRBJ1-1 TRBV10-3 16 - TGTGCCATCAGTGATCCTCAGGGAAATTGGAACACTGAAGCTTTCTTT CAISDPQGNWNTEAFF
- TRBJ2-2 TRBV7-2 13 - TGTGCCAGCAGCGTGGGGCCCACCGGGGAGCTGTTTTTT CASSVGPTGELFF
- TRBJ1-1 TRBV27 13 - TGTGCCAGCAGTCCTGGGGGGGACACTGAAGCTTTCTTT CASSPGGDTEAFF
- TRBJ1-2 TRBV11-3 14 - TGTGCCAGCAGCCTGCCCGGACAGTACTATGGCTACACCTTC CASSLPGQYYGYTF
- TRBJ1-6 TRBV19 15 - TGTGCCAGTAGTATAGATCGGGCAGGGGCTTCACCCCTCCACTTT CASSIDRAGASPLHF
few TRBJ2-3 TRBV25-1 15 TRBD1 TGTGCCAGCACGTCCCAGGGGGTAATCACAGATACGCAGTATTTT CASTSQGVITDTQYF
- TRBJ2-1 TRBV5-1 16 - TGCGCCAGCAACGCCGAGGTAGCCCGGATCGTTAATGAGCAGTTCTTC CASNAEVARIVNEQFF
- TRBJ1-5 TRBV19 16 - TGTGCCAGTAGTATAGATCTATTCGGGAGCAATCAGCCCCAGCATTTT CASSIDLFGSNQPQHF
once TRBJ2-1 TRBV19 14 - TGTGCCAGTAGTATAAGTGAGGAGTACAATGAGCAGTTCTTC CASSISEEYNEQFF
- TRBJ1-5 TRBV19 13 TRBD1 TGTGCCAGTTCGGACAGGGGTAATCAGCCCCAGCATTTT CASSDRGNQPQHF
- TRBJ2-1 TRBV18 14 - TGTGCCAGCTCTCTAACAGGTGGAAACAATGAGCAGTTCTTC CASSLTGGNNEQFF
- TRBJ1-3 TRBV6-4 18 - TGTGCCAGCAGTGACCCTGCCCGGTCTCGCGACTCTGGAAACACCATATATTTT CASSDPARSRDSGNTIYF
- TRBJ2-1 TRBV5-6 15 - TGTGCCAGCAGCTTGGCAGGGGTCTCCTACAATGAGCAGTTCTTC CASSLAGVSYNEQFF
- TRBJ2-2 TRBV5-1 14 - TGCGCCAGCAGCTCTTTAAGCGGGACCGGGGAGCTGTTTTTT CASSSLSGTGELFF
- TRBJ2-3 TRBV5-1 14 - TGCGCCAGCAGCTTCAGACAATCCACAGATACGCAGTATTTT CASSFRQSTDTQYF
- TRBJ2-2 TRBV28 16 - TGTGCCAGCAGTCCCCACGGGTGGGAGGACACCGGGGAGCTGTTTTTT CASSPHGWEDTGELFF
- TRBJ2-1 TRBV7-2 15 - TGTGCCAGCAGCTTAGACCCGAGGTCCTACAATGAGCAGTTCTTC CASSLDPRSYNEQFF
few TRBJ2-7 TRBV28 13 TRBD1 TGTGCCACCAGAGGGACAGTGGCCTACGAGCAGTACTTC CATRGTVAYEQYF
- TRBJ1-6 TRBV4-3 14 - TGCGCCAGCAGCCCCGTATCGGGGGGCTCACCCCTCCACTTT CASSPVSGGSPLHF
- TRBJ2-7 TRBV5-3 15 - TGTGCCAGAAGCTTGATAAGCAGGGGTGGCTACGAGCAGTACTTC CARSLISRGGYEQYF
- TRBJ1-4 TRBV5-6 16 TRBD1 TGTGCCAGCAGCTTGAGACAGGGGGTCTCTAATGAAAAACTGTTTTTT CASSLRQGVSNEKLFF
- TRBJ2-7 TRBV6-5 14 TRBD1 TGTGCCAGCAGTCGGACAGGGCGGGAATACGAGCAGTACTTC CASSRTGREYEQYF
- TRBJ2-1 TRBV6-2/TRBV6-3 19 TRBD2 TGTGCCAGCAGTTACTCCCCTCTTAGCGGGAGGGCCCTAAACAATGAGCAGTTCTTC CASSYSPLSGRALNNEQFF
- TRBJ2-3 TRBV5-4 18 TRBD2 TGTGCCAGCAGCGTAATTGGGGTAGCGGGAGGGAGCACAGATACGCAGTATTTT CASSVIGVAGGSTDTQYF
- TRBJ2-7 TRBV7-2 13 - TGTGCCAGCAGCTTAAAGAGCTCCTACGAGCAGTACTTC CASSLKSSYEQYF
- TRBJ2-4 TRBV11-2 15 - TGTGCCAGCAGCTTGATCGGTCTAGCCAAAAACATTCAGTACTTC CASSLIGLAKNIQYF
few TRBJ2-1 TRBV7-9 16 TRBD1 TGTGCCAGCAGACCCCCGGGACAGGGGAGGATCAATGAGCAGTTCTTC CASRPPGQGRINEQFF
once TRBJ1-1 TRBV29-1 16 - TGCAGCGTGCCCCGGAGGGCCGGAAGATTGAACACTGAAGCTTTCTTT CSVPRRAGRLNTEAFF
- TRBJ2-7 TRBV11-3 11 - TGTGCCAGGAGGGGGTTCAACGAGCAGTACTTC CARRGFNEQYF
- TRBJ2-2 TRBV7-9 16 TRBD2 TGTGCCAGCAGCCATCTAGCGGGAGGAAGGACCGGGGAGCTGTTTTTT CASSHLAGGRTGELFF
- TRBJ1-2 TRBV10-3 13 - TGTGCCATCAGCCGATCAGACAGCCCGGGCTACACCTTC CAISRSDSPGYTF
- TRBJ1-4 TRBV5-1 13 - TGCGCCAGCAGCCCAGAAAGGGGGGAAAAACTGTTTTTT CASSPERGEKLFF
- TRBJ1-1 TRBV27 15 TRBD1 TGTGCCAGCAGTCCGGTTGGACAGGGGAACACTGAAGCTTTCTTT CASSPVGQGNTEAFF
- TRBJ2-7 TRBV27 14 - TGTGCCAGCAGTTTAGCGGCGGGACCCTACGAGCAGTACTTC CASSLAAGPYEQYF
- TRBJ1-1 TRBV28 17 TRBD1 TGTGCCAGCAGTTTTTTCCGGACAGGGGGCATGAACACTGAAGCTTTCTTT CASSFFRTGGMNTEAFF
- TRBJ2-7 TRBV21-1 14 - TGTGCCAGCAGCGTCCCGCGCAGGGCCTACGAGCAGTACTTC CASSVPRRAYEQYF
once TRBJ2-1 TRBV7-2 15 TRBD1 TGTGCCAGCAGCGAGACCGGGACAGGGGATTATGAGCAGTTCTTC CASSETGTGDYEQFF
- TRBJ1-5 TRBV24-1 16 - TGTGCCACCAGTGACCGGAGGGGTGATGGCAATCAGCCCCAGCATTTT CATSDRRGDGNQPQHF
- TRBJ1-1 TRBV5-4 18 TRBD1 TGTGCCAGCAGCTTGGTTAAGAGACAGGGCCTTATGAACACTGAAGCTTTCTTT CASSLVKRQGLMNTEAFF
- TRBJ2-1 TRBV7-6 19 TRBD2 TGTGCCAGCAGCAGCCGAATAACGGGACTAGCGGGAGGTTGGGATGAGCAGTTCTTC CASSSRITGLAGGWDEQFF
few TRBJ1-2 TRBV12-3/TRBV12-4 13 - TGTGCCAGCAGTTTTTCAGAGGGCTATGGCTACACCTTC CASSFSEGYGYTF